The 2 T cell receptor beta chains given below trace back to one sample, sequenced in a study of blood T cell repertoires in COVID-19. The data were produced by immunoSEQ multiplex PCR, yet TCRdb's version contains in-frame clones alone and is incomplete. The table includes 140,000 to 150,000 clones, about 85% detected once. The specimen sequenced was peripheral blood. These receptors all come from a human donor with acute or convalescent COVID-19. The donor label of this sample is uncertain.

V is TRBV5-1 and J is TRBJ1-1, with a weak D call TRBD1 (6 bases). Germline CDR1 reads SGHRS; CDR2 reads YFSETQ. The CDR3 contains 14 residues. Trimming removed 7 bases at V and 5 bases at J, with 18 bases between. The CDR3 region has the DNA TGCGCCAGCGCCCAGGGGAGGGAGGGGACTGAAGCTTTCTTT. Residues: CASAQGREGTEAFF.

This rearrangement joins TRBV25-1 to TRBJ1-2, with 8 bases identical to TRBD1. Germline V gives CDR1 MGHDK, CDR2 SYGVNS. The J segment lost 4 bases and the V segment lost 4 bases, leaving 5 bases of the junction unmatched. The CDR3 loop spans 14 amino acids. This CDR3 reads CASSVQGAGYGYTF. The CDR3 DNA reads as TGTGCCAGCAGTGTCCAGGGGGCCGGCTATGGCTACACCTTC.